The TCR beta chain under discussion was sequenced for a study of blood T cell repertoires in COVID-19 (dated by TCRdb to about 2020). For the study in its entirety: Samples from collaborators originated in the United States, Italy and Spain and spanned both the acute and convalescent phases of COVID-19. The prospective study material was composed of cDNA or gDNA derived from T cells, B-cell-depleted T cells, or PBMCs. Where HLA class I and class II types were available, the types were taken from metadata supplied by the sample provider, not from assay-based typing. Nearly every sample came with metadata listing a de-identified subject ID, COVID-19 status, age in years and sex. Samples came from the ongoing ImmuneRACE study (first 160 participants) plus 1,254 subjects from 6 global collaborators. The repertoires were released in a freely available public database meant as a resource for research on the immune response to SARS-CoV-2. The dataset comprised deeply sampled blood TCRbeta repertoires from subjects exposed to, actively infected with, or recovered from COVID-19.

Details on this clone: The clone's antigen remains unknown. Base qualities are not provided; no much larger clone lies one nucleotide away.

General study outcomes and caveats: The quantity of clinical and demographic metadata differed by source and by participant and was supplied without curation.

Looking up the germline V gene yields CDR1 KGHSH and CDR2 LQKENI. The CDR3 contains 15 residues, cysteine and phenylalanine counted. The entry retains the CDR3 DNA only, 45 bases that are in frame from base 1. V and J lose 5 bases and 1 base, and a span of 14 bases separates them. TCRbeta CDR3 regions were amplified from genomic DNA using the immunoSEQ Assay, a bias-controlled multiplex PCR. Per the original workflow: Nucleated cell counts per sample were estimated from amplification of reference gene primers within the assay. To quantify the absolute abundance of each unique TCRbeta CDR3 rearrangement, sequence reads were collapsed and filtered. Productive Simpson clonality was computed per sample as the square root of Simpson's diversity index over productive rearrangements. TCRdb took over this immuneACCESS table, retaining in-frame rearrangements with V and J assigned. Such tables are incomplete; in checked studies, under half of the missing clones stem from an unresolved V gene, and the remainder is unexplained. The V and J calls and clone size come from that table; D and trimming were worked out from the DNA. The sample contains about 240,000 clones, 85% to 90% of them found a single time. The top ten constitute 10% of the sample.

At one collaborating source in Seattle, patients were enrolled during active infection and were followed longitudinally through the course of disease. Collaborating institutions collected whole blood in K2EDTA tubes following their own protocols. Collaborator samples were shipped for TCRbeta analysis as frozen whole blood, isolated PBMCs, or DNA extracted from either sample type. The rearranged segments are TRBV18 and TRBJ1-1; no D gene can be assigned with confidence. Sample: peripheral blood. The clonotype originates from a woman aged 45-65 years with COVID-19, enrolled during active disease. The nucleotides are TGTGCCAGCTCAATGAGACCCGGGGAGAACACTGAAGCTTTCTTT. This is translated as CASSMRPGENTEAFF.